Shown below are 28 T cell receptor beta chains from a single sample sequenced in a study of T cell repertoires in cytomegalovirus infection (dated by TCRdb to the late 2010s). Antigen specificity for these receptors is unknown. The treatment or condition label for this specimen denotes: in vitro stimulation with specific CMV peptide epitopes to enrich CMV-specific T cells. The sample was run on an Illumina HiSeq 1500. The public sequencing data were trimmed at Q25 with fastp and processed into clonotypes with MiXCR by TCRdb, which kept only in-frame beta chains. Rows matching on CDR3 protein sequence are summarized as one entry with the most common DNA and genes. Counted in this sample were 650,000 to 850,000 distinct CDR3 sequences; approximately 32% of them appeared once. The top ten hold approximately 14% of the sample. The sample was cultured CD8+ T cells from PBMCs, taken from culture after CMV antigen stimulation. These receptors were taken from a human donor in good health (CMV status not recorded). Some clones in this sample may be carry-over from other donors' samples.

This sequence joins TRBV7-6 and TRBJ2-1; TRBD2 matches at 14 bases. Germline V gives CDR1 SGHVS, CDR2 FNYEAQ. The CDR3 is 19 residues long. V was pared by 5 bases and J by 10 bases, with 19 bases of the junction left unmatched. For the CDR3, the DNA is TGTGCCAGCAGCCCCGAGGGGACGGTGACTAGCGGGGGGGAGGGGGAGCAGTTCTTC. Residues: CASSPEGTVTSGGEGEQFF.

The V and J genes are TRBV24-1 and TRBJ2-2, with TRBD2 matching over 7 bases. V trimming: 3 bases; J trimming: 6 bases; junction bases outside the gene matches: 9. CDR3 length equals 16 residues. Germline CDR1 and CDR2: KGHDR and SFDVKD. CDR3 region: CATSDNPGRGPGELFF. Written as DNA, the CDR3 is TGTGCCACCAGTGATAATCCAGGGAGGGGACCCGGGGAGCTGTTTTTT.

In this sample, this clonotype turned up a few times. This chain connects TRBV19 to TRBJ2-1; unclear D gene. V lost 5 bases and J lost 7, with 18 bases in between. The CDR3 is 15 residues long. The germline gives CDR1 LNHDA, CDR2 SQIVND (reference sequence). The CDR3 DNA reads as TGTGCCAGTAGTGAATGGCAGTCGATAGGGAATGAGCAGTTCTTC. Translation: CASSEWQSIGNEQFF.

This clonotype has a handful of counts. CDR3 amino acids: CASSFGGPNYGYTF. In DNA, the CDR3 is TGTGCCAGCAGTTTTGGGGGGCCTAACTATGGCTACACCTTC. The J gene is TRBJ1-2, the V gene TRBV27; D possibly corresponds to TRBD1 (6 bases). The V and J ends lost 3 bases and 0 bases respectively, with 8 bases between them. In germline, CDR1 is MNHEY, CDR2 SMNVEV (reference sequence). The CDR3 is 14 residues long.

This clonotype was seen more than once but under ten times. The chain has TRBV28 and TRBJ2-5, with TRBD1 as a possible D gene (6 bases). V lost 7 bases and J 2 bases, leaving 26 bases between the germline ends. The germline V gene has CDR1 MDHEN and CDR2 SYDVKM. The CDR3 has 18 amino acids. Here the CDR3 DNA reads TGTGCCAGCATCAAACGACTCCCGGGACACCCGGTTCAAGAGACCCAGTACTTC. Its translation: CASIKRLPGHPVQETQYF.

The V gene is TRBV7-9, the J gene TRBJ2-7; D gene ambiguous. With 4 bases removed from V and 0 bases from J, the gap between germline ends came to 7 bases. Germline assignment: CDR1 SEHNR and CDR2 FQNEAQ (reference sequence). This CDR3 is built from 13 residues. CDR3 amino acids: CASSSKGSYEQYV. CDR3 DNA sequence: TGTGCCAGCAGCTCCAAAGGCTCCTACGAGCAGTACGTC.

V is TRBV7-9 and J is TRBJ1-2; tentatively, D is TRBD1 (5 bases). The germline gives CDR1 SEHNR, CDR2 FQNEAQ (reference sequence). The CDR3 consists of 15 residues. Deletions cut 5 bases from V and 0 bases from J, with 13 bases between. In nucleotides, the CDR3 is TGTGCCAGCAGCGCCCGGGACGGTCCTAACTATGGCTACACCTTC. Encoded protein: CASSARDGPNYGYTF.

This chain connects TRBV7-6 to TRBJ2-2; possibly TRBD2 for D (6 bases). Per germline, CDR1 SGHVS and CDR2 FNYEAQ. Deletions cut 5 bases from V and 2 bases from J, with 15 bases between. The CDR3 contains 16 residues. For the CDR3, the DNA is TGTGCCAGCAGCAGCACCGGGACTCTTAACACCGGGGAGCTGTTTTTT. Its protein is CASSSTGTLNTGELFF.

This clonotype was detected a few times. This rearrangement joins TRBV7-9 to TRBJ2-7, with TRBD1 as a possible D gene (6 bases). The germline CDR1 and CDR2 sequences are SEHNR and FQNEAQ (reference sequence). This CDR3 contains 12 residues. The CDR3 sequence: CVTEAGAYEQYF. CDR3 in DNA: TGTGTCACAGAGGCAGGGGCGTACGAGCAGTACTTC.

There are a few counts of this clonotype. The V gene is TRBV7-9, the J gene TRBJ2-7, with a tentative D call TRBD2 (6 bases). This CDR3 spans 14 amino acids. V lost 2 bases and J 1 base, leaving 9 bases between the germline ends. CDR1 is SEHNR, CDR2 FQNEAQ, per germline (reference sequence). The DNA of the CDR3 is TGTGCCAGCAGCTTACCAGGGAGGTCCTACGAGCAGTACTTC. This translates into CASSLPGRSYEQYF. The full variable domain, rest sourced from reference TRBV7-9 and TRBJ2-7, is DTGVSQNPRHKITKRGQNVTFRCDPISEHNRLYWYRQTLGQGPEFLTYFQNEAQLEKSRLLSDRFSAERPKGSFSTLEIQRTEQGDSAMYLCASSLPGRSYEQYFGPGTRLTVT.

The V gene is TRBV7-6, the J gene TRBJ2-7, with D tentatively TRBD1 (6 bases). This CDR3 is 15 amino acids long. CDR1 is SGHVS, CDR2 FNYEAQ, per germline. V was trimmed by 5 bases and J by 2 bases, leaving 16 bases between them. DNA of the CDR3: TGTGCCAGCAGCCTAACAGGGCCTACCCCCTACGAGCAGTACTTC. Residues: CASSLTGPTPYEQYF. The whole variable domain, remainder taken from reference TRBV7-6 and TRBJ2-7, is GAGVSQSPRYKVTKRGQDVALRCDPISGHVSLYWYRQALGQGPEFLTYFNYEAQQDKSGLPNDRFSAERPEGSISTLTIQRTEQRDSAMYRCASSLTGPTPYEQYFGPGTRLTVT.

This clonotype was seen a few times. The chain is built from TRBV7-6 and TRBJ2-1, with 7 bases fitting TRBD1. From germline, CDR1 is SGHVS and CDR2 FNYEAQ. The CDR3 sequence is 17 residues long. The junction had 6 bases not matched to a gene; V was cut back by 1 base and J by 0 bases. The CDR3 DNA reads TGTGCCAGCAGCTTAGGAGGGGGCGTTTTCTCCTACAATGAGCAGTTCTTC. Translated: CASSLGGGVFSYNEQFF.

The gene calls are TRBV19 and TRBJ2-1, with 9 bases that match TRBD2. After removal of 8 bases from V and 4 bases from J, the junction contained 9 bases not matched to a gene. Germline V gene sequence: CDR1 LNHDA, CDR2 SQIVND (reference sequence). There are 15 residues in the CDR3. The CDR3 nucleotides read TGTGCCAGTGCTCCAACTAGCGGGCAATACAATGAGCAGTTCTTC. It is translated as CASAPTSGQYNEQFF.

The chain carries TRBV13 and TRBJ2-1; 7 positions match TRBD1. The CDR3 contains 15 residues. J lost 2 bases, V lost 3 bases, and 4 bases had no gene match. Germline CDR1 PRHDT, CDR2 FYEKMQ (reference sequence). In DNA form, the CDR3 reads TGTGCCAGCAGCTTTGAAGGGGGCCCCTACAATGAGCAGTTCTTC. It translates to CASSFEGGPYNEQFF. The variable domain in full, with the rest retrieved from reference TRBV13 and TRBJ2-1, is AAGVIQSPRHLIKEKRETATLKCYPIPRHDTVYWYQQGPGQDPQFLISFYEKMQSDKGSIPDRFSAQQFSDYHSELNMSSLELGDSALYFCASSFEGGPYNEQFFGPGTRLTVL.

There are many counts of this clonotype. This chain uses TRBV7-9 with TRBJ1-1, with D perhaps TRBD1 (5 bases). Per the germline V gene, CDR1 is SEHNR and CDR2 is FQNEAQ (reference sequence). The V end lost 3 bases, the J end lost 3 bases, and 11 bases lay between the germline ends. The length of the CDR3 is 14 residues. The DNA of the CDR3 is TGTGCCAGCAGCTTGACGGGGGATTACACTGAAGCTTTCTTT. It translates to CASSLTGDYTEAFF.

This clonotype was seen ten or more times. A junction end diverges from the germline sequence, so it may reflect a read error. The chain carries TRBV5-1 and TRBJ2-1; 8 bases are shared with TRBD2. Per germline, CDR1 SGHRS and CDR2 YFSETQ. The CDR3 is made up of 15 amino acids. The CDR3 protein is CASSPLAGPYNEQFF. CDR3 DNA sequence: TGTGCCAGCAGCCCCTTAGCGGGGCCTTACAATGAGCAGTTCTTC.

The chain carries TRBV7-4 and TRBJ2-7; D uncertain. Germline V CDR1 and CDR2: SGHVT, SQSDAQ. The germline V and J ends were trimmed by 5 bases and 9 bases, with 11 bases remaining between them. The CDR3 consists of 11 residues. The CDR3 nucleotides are TGTGCCAGCAGCACCACGGACCCGCAGTACTTC. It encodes CASSTTDPQYF.

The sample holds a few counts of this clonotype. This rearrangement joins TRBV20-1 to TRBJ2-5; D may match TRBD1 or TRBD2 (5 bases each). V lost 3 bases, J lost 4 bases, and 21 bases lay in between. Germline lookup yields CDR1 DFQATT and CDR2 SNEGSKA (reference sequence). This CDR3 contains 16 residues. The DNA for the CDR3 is TGCAGTGCTAGGGGAGAGGTCCCTTGGGGGAGAGAGACCCAGTACTTC. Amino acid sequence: CSARGEVPWGRETQYF.

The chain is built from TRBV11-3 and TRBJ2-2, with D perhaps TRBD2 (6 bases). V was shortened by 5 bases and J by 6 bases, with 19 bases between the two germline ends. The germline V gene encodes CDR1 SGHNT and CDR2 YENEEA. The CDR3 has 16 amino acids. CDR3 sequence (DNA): TGTGCCAGCAGCGATCCTGGCGGGGCCAGGGCCGGGGAGCTGTTTTTT. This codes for CASSDPGGARAGELFF.

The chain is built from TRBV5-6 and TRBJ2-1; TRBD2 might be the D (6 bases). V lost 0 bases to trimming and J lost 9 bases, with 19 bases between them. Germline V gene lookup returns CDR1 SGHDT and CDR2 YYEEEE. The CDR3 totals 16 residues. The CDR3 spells CASSLVAGPRLGEQFF. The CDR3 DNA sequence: TGTGCCAGCAGCTTGGTGGCGGGGCCTCGTCTGGGTGAGCAGTTCTTC.

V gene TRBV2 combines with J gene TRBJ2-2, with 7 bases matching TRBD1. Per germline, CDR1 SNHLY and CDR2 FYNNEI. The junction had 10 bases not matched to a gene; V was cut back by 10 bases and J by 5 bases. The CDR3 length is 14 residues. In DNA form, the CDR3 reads TGTGCCATGGAGAGGGGGCTCGCAACCGGGGAGCTGTTTTTT. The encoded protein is CAMERGLATGELFF. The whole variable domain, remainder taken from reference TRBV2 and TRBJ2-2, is EPEVTQTPSHQVTQMGQEVILRCVPISNHLYFYWYRQILGQKVEFLVSFYNNEISEKSEIFDDQFSVERPDGSNFTLKIRSTKLEDSAMYFCAMERGLATGELFFGEGSRLTVL.

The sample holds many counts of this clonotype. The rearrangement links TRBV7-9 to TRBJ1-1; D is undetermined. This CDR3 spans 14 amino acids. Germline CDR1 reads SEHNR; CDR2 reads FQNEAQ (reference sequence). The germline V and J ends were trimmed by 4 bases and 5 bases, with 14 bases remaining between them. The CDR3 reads CASSSSSSSTEAFF. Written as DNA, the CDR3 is TGTGCCAGCAGCTCATCAAGCAGTTCGACTGAAGCTTTCTTT.

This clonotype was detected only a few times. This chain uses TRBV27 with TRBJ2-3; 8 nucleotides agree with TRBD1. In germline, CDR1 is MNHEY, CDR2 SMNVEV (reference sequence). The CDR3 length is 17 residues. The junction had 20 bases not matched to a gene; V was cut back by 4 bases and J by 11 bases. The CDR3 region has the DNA TGTGCCAGCAGTTGGCAAACCACGGGACAGGATTTAAGGGGGCAGTATTTT. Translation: CASSWQTTGQDLRGQYF.

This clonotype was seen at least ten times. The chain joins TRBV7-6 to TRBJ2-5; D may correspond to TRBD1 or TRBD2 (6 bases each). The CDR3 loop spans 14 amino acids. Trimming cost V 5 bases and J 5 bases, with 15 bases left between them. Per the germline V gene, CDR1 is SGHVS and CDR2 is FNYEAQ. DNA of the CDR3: TGTGCCAGCAGCCCTGACAGGAGGGGGGAGACCCAGTACTTC. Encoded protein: CASSPDRRGETQYF.

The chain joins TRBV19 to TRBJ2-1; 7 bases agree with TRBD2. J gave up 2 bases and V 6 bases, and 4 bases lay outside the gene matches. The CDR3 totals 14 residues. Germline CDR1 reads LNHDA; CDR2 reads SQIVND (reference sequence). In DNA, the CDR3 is TGTGCCAGTAGGCTAGCGGATGCCTACAATGAGCAGTTCTTC. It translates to CASRLADAYNEQFF. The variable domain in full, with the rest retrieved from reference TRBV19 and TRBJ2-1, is DGGITQSPKYLFRKEGQNVTLSCEQNLNHDAMYWYRQDPGQGLRLIYYSQIVNDFQKGDIAEGYSVSREKKESFPLTVTSAQKNPTAFYLCASRLADAYNEQFFGPGTRLTVL.

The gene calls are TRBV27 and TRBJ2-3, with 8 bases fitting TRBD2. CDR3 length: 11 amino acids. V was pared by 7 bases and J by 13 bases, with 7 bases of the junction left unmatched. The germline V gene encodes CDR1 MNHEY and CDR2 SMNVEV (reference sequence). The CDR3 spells CASTGGGQEYF. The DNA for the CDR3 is TGTGCCAGCACCGGGGGGGGGCAGGAGTATTTT.

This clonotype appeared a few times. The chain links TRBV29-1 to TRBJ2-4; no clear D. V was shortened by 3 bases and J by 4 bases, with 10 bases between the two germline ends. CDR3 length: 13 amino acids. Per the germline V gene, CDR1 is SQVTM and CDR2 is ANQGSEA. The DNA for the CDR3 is TGCAGCGTTGATGCAACAGAAAAAAACATTCAGTACTTC. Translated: CSVDATEKNIQYF.

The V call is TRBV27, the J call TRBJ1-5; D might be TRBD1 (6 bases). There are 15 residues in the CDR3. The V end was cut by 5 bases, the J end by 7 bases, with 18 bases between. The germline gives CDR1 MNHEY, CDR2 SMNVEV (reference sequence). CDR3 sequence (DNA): TGTGCCAGCAGTGTGGCGGGCAGGGGAAACCAGCCCCAGCATTTT. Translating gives CASSVAGRGNQPQHF.